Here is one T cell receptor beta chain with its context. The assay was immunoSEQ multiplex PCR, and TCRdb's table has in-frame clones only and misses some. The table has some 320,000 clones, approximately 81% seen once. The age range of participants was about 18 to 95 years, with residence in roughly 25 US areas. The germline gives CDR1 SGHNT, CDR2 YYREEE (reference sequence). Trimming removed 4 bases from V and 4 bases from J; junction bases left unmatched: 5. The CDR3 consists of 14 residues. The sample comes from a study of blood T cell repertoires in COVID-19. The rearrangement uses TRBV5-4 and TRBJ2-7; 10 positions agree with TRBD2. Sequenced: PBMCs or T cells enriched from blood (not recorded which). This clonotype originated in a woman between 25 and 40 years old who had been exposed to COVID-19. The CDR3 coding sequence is TGTGCCAGCAGCCCCGGGACTAGCGTTTACGAGCAGTACTTC. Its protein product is CASSPGTSVYEQYF.